This entry lists 27 T cell receptor beta chains sequenced from one sample in a study of shared clonotypes between healthy human individuals. Sequenced by immunoSEQ multiplex PCR; TCRdb stores in-frame clones only, minus some. Here the sample spans about 490,000 clones, approximately 80% being singletons. Sequencing used PBMCs. The origin of the receptors is a woman aged 40-49 years in good health. Some clones in this sample may be carry-over from other donors' samples.

This rearrangement joins TRBV1 to TRBJ2-4. TRBV1 is recorded as a pseudogene. The CDR3 is made up of 16 amino acids. CDR3 residues: CTSSQLGGAGKNIQYF. CDR3 in DNA: TGCACCAGCAGCCAATTGGGGGGCGCAGGGAAAAACATTCAGTACTTC.

The chain joins TRBV6-1 to TRBJ1-3, with D perhaps TRBD1 (5 bases). Trimming took 10 bases from V and 1 from J, leaving 14 bases between them. Germline V gives CDR1 MNHNS, CDR2 SASEGT. This CDR3 region has 14 residues. In DNA form, the CDR3 reads TGTGCCACCGACTCAACAGGATCTGGAAACACCATATATTTT. It yields the protein CATDSTGSGNTIYF.

The chain uses TRBV29-1 and TRBJ2-7; no firm D call. Trimming removed 6 bases at V and 2 bases at J, with 14 bases between. This CDR3 comprises 13 residues. Germline CDR1 SQVTM, CDR2 ANQGSEA. CDR3 region: CSVQRESTYEQYF. The CDR3 DNA is TGCAGCGTCCAAAGAGAATCTACCTACGAGCAGTACTTC.

J is TRBJ2-1 and V is TRBV11-3; TRBD1 matches at 11 bases. The CDR3 is made up of 15 amino acids. In germline, CDR1 is SGHNT, CDR2 YENEEA. V lost 5 bases and J lost 1; bases outside the gene matches: 1. This CDR3 is CASSGDRGSYNEQFF. In nucleotides, the CDR3 is TGTGCCAGCAGCGGGGACAGGGGGTCCTACAATGAGCAGTTCTTC.

The chain links TRBV25-1 to TRBJ1-4; weak D call: TRBD1 (5 bases). Trimming stripped 1 base from V and 4 bases from J, with 7 bases between. Germline V lookup: CDR1 MGHDK, CDR2 SYGVNS. This CDR3 is 14 amino acids long. CDR3 DNA sequence: TGTGCCAGCAGTGAATGGGACCATAATGAAAAACTGTTTTTT. Protein: CASSEWDHNEKLFF. Supplemented by reference TRBV25-1 and TRBJ1-4, the full variable domain reads EADIYQTPRYLVIGTGKKITLECSQTMGHDKMYWYQQDPGMELHLIHYSYGVNSTEKGDLSSESTVSRIRTEHFPLTLESARPSHTSQYLCASSEWDHNEKLFFGSGTQLSVL.

The gene calls are TRBV2 and TRBJ2-3; D is possibly TRBD1 or TRBD2 (5 bases each). V lost 6 bases and J 0 bases, leaving 13 bases between the germline ends. Germline-derived CDR1 and CDR2 are SNHLY and FYNNEI. The CDR3 is 15 residues long. The CDR3 spells CASRAGTSSTDTQYF. CDR3 DNA: TGTGCCAGCAGAGCCGGGACGTCTAGCACAGATACGCAGTATTTT.

A note on this clone: The same CDR3 can be traced to other DNA sequences in this sample. This rearrangement joins TRBV5-6 to TRBJ2-2; 8 nucleotides match TRBD2. V was pared by 0 bases and J by 4 bases, with 8 bases of the junction left unmatched. The CDR3 is 17 amino acids. Germline CDR1 reads SGHDT; CDR2 reads YYEEEE. This CDR3 reads CASSLGSGTRGTGELFF. The CDR3 region has the DNA TGTGCCAGCAGCTTGGGCTCCGGGACTAGGGGCACCGGGGAGCTGTTTTTT.

The chain uses TRBV6-5 and TRBJ1-2; D may be TRBD1 (5 bases). The CDR3 covers 15 residues. Between the trimmed V and J ends, which lost 6 bases and 5 bases, there was a span of 19 bases. Germline CDR1 MNHEY, CDR2 SVGAGI. The DNA for the CDR3 is TGTGCCAGCAGCTACGGAAGACCCGGGGGTTATGGCTACACCTTC. This sequence encodes CASSYGRPGGYGYTF.

As regards this clone: One base separates it from a far larger clone, so it is likely a read error. Since no conserved phenylalanine or tryptophan closes the CDR3, a read error is the likely cause. The rearrangement joins TRBV4-1 to TRBJ2-7; D gene uncertain. The CDR3 spans 14 residues. Trimming cost V 4 bases and J 1 base, with 11 bases left between them. CDR1 MGHRA and CDR2 YSYEKL come from the germline V gene. CDR3 bases: TGCGCCAGCAGCCCGACACGAACTTCCTACGAGCAGTACCTC. It specifies CASSPTRTSYEQYL.

The CDR3 here is CASSRGTGAGNTIYF. Here the CDR3 DNA reads TGTGCCAGCAGCCGCGGGACAGGGGCTGGAAACACCATATATTTT. V gene TRBV27 combines with J gene TRBJ1-3, with 10 bases that match TRBD1. This CDR3 has 15 residues. From germline, CDR1 is MNHEY and CDR2 SMNVEV (reference sequence). With 6 bases clipped from V and 2 bases from J, the junction kept 4 bases outside the gene matches.

The chain combines TRBV6-1 with TRBJ1-1, with D perhaps matching TRBD1 (6 bases). The V gene lost 6 bases and the J gene lost 4 bases, with 15 bases spanning the gap. The CDR3 has 14 residues. Germline-derived CDR1 and CDR2 are MNHNS and SASEGT. The CDR3 DNA sequence: TGTGCCAGCAGCCAGGGGCGTGTGGCCACTGAAGCTTTCTTT. The encoded protein is CASSQGRVATEAFF.

The gene calls are TRBV6-1 and TRBJ2-7; TRBD1 matches at 7 bases. The CDR3 has 13 amino acids. V lost 5 bases and J lost 6; bases outside the gene matches: 7. In germline, CDR1 is MNHNS, CDR2 SASEGT. The CDR3 is CASSRQGRVEQYF. DNA of the CDR3: TGTGCCAGCAGTAGACAGGGACGGGTCGAGCAGTACTTC.

The rearrangement links TRBV15 to TRBJ1-3, with no clear D. CDR3 size: 15 residues. CDR1 and CDR2 (germline): LNHNV, YYDKDF (reference sequence). Trimming took off 0 bases at V and 7 bases at J, with 13 bases between the two ends. The CDR3: CATSRDRTRGNTIYF. The CDR3 region has the DNA TGTGCCACCAGCAGAGACCGGACCCGAGGGAACACCATATATTTT. The full variable domain, with the rest looked up from reference TRBV15 and TRBJ1-3, is DAMVIQNPRYQVTQFGKPVTLSCSQTLNHNVMYWYQQKSSQAPKLLFHYYDKDFNNEADTPDNFQSRRPNTSFCFLDIRSPGLGDTAMYLCATSRDRTRGNTIYFGEGSWLTVV.

The gene calls are TRBV28 and TRBJ2-5; 7 bases are shared with TRBD1. Germline lookup yields CDR1 MDHEN and CDR2 SYDVKM. V was pared by 3 bases and J by 2 bases, with 6 bases of the junction left unmatched. The CDR3 contains 15 residues. The CDR3 loop is CASSFRQGLQETQYF. The CDR3 region has the DNA TGTGCCAGCAGTTTCCGACAGGGTCTTCAAGAGACCCAGTACTTC.

The chain couples TRBV28 to TRBJ2-1, with 14 bases matching TRBD2. Trimming removed 4 bases from V and 9 bases from J; junction bases left unmatched: 8. The germline gives CDR1 MDHEN, CDR2 SYDVKM. The CDR3 totals 16 residues. As DNA, the CDR3 is TGTGCCAGCAGTTCCATGACTAGCGGGAGGGCCGGTGAGCAGTTCTTC. It codes for CASSSMTSGRAGEQFF. The full variable domain, in which reference TRBV28 and TRBJ2-1 provide the parts outside the CDR3, is DVKVTQSSRYLVKRTGEKVFLECVQDMDHENMFWYRQDPGLGLRLIYFSYDVKMKEKGDIPEGYSVSREKKERFSLILESASTNQTSMYLCASSSMTSGRAGEQFFGPGTRLTVL.

J is TRBJ2-1 and V is TRBV28, with TRBD1 matching 10 bases. Germline CDR1 reads MDHEN; CDR2 reads SYDVKM. The trim removed 8 bases at V and 7 bases at J, leaving 8 bases unmatched. This CDR3 has 14 residues. CDR3 nucleotide sequence: TGTGCCAGCCATCAGGACAGGGGGTGGAATGAGCAGTTCTTC. Protein: CASHQDRGWNEQFF.

The chain is built from TRBV5-6 and TRBJ1-2; D is unresolved. The V and J ends lost 1 base and 0 bases respectively, with 13 bases between them. The CDR3 sequence is 16 residues long. CDR1 is SGHDT and CDR2 is YYEEEE in the germline V gene. This chain's CDR3 is CASSLQLGGPNYGYTF. CDR3 bases: TGTGCCAGCAGCTTGCAGTTGGGTGGACCTAACTATGGCTACACCTTC.

CDR3: CASSQEASGAFF. The CDR3 bases are TGTGCCAGCAGCCAAGAGGCCTCGGGAGCTTTCTTT. This chain uses TRBV4-2 with TRBJ1-1; D is unresolved. Germline V CDR1 and CDR2: LGHNA, YNFKEQ. The CDR3 runs 12 residues. Trimming shortened V by 0 bases and J by 10 bases, and 9 bases separated the two germline ends.

This rearrangement joins TRBV10-3 to TRBJ2-7; 12 nucleotides line up with TRBD2. Germline CDR1 reads ENHRY; CDR2 reads SYGVKD. V lost 2 bases and J lost 2; bases outside the gene matches: 7. The CDR3 totals 17 residues. CDR3 region: CAISEPGLAGYTYEQYF. Written as DNA, the CDR3 is TGTGCCATCAGTGAGCCGGGACTAGCGGGCTACACCTACGAGCAGTACTTC.

This chain joins TRBV2 and TRBJ2-7; perhaps TRBD2 as D (5 bases). CDR1 and CDR2 (germline): SNHLY, FYNNEI. The CDR3 is 14 amino acids. Trimming shortened V by 6 bases and J by 4 bases, and 16 bases separated the two germline ends. Written as DNA, the CDR3 is TGTGCCAGCAGCCTCGAAACTAGACAATACGAGCAGTACTTC. It is translated as CASSLETRQYEQYF.

The chain employs TRBV5-4 and TRBJ1-1; D gene ambiguous. Looked up from germline, CDR1 is SGHNT and CDR2 is YYREEE (reference sequence). The ends were cut back, 0 bases at V and 4 bases at J, with 16 bases in the middle. This CDR3 has 16 amino acids. CDR3 nucleotides: TGTGCCAGCAGCTTGGGAGCACCCGCATCAGGCACTGAAGCTTTCTTT. Translated: CASSLGAPASGTEAFF. Together with reference TRBV5-4 and TRBJ1-1, the CDR3 gives the full variable domain: ETGVTQSPTHLIKTRGQQVTLRCSSQSGHNTVSWYQQALGQGPQFIFQYYREEENGRGNFPPRFSGLQFPNYSSELNVNALELDDSALYLCASSLGAPASGTEAFFGQGTRLTVV.

The V gene is TRBV28, the J gene TRBJ2-5, with 7 nucleotides matching TRBD1. The CDR3 is 14 residues long. The V gene's germline CDR1 is MDHEN and CDR2 SYDVKM. The J segment lost 5 bases and the V segment lost 6 bases, leaving 9 bases of the junction unmatched. The CDR3 nucleotides are TGTGCCAGCAGCATAGGGGGCAGGGGTGAGACCCAGTACTTC. Translated, it gives CASSIGGRGETQYF. Together with reference TRBV28 and TRBJ2-5, the CDR3 gives the full variable domain: DVKVTQSSRYLVKRTGEKVFLECVQDMDHENMFWYRQDPGLGLRLIYFSYDVKMKEKGDIPEGYSVSREKKERFSLILESASTNQTSMYLCASSIGGRGETQYFGPGTRLLVL.

This clone was counted a single time. This chain connects TRBV28 to TRBJ1-5; D not certain. CDR1 is MDHEN and CDR2 is SYDVKM in the germline V gene. The length of the CDR3 is 13 residues. V was trimmed by 3 bases and J by 4 bases, leaving 7 bases between them. CDR3 amino acids: CASSFPGNQPQHF. CDR3 DNA sequence: TGTGCCAGCAGTTTCCCGGGGAATCAGCCCCAGCATTTT.

This clone was found a few times. J is TRBJ2-2 and V is TRBV29-1, with 11 nucleotides matching TRBD2. V shed 4 bases and J 1 base; nucleotides not matched to a gene: 8. The CDR3 is 17 amino acids. Germline V lookup: CDR1 SQVTM, CDR2 ANQGSEA. CDR3 bases: TGCAGCGTTGGTCCGGGACTAGCGGAATGGAACACCGGGGAGCTGTTTTTT. This codes for CSVGPGLAEWNTGELFF.

Note on this clone: Other DNA variants within this sample encode the same CDR3. V and J are TRBV4-3 and TRBJ2-1; no reliable D call. The CDR3 has 13 residues. V was cut by 0 bases and J by 8 bases, with 8 bases left in between. Germline V gene lookup returns CDR1 LGHNA and CDR2 YSLEER. CDR3 protein: CASSQDLRDEQFF. The CDR3 nucleotides are TGCGCCAGCAGCCAAGATCTAAGGGATGAGCAGTTCTTC.

The chain has TRBV28 and TRBJ2-6; 8 nucleotides align to TRBD1. V dropped 6 bases and J dropped 4; count of bases not matched to a gene: 5. The germline CDR1 and CDR2 sequences are MDHEN and SYDVKM. The CDR3 totals 15 residues. CDR3 amino acids: CASSHTGGGANVLTF. CDR3 coding DNA: TGTGCCAGCAGCCACACAGGGGGAGGGGCCAACGTCCTGACTTTC.

This clone was picked up one time. A read error may be the cause here, since a much bigger clone is one base away. V gene TRBV19 combines with J gene TRBJ1-4; D may be TRBD1 (5 bases). Germline CDR1 is LNHDA and CDR2 is SQIVND (reference sequence). The CDR3 has 13 amino acids. The CDR3 is CASSGTVNEELFF. CDR3 DNA: TGTGCCAGTAGCGGGACGGTTAATGAAGAACTGTTTTTT.